This T cell receptor (beta chain) was retrieved from a study of shared clonotypes between healthy human individuals. Study information: Samples came from two female and a few male donors aged 18 to 49. Findings and limits, study-wide: Investigators expected sequencing depth to affect clonotype sharing among donors.

Comments on this clone: Its matching antigen is unknown.

In the original analysis: ImmunoSEQ yielded junction-only sequences lacking quality scores, so filtering differed. Assay used: immunoSEQ multiplex PCR; TCRdb lists only in-frame clones, some missing. That table gives V, J and clone size, and the DNA gave D and trimming. The profile shows 450,000 to 500,000 clones, 70% to 85% of them singletons. The length of the CDR3 is 13 residues. Germline CDR1 MDHEN, CDR2 SYDVKM. V was pared by 1 base and J by 7 bases, with 7 bases between. The TCR comes from a woman in her forties in good health. Some clones in this sample may be carry-over from other donors' samples. V usage is TRBV28 and J usage is TRBJ2-2; D might be TRBD1 (6 bases). Material for sequencing was PBMCs. CDR3 amino acids: CASSLYRDGELFF. CDR3 nucleotides: TGTGCCAGCAGTTTATACAGGGACGGGGAGCTGTTTTTT. The entire variable domain, with the rest obtained from reference TRBV28 and TRBJ2-2, is as follows: DVKVTQSSRYLVKRTGEKVFLECVQDMDHENMFWYRQDPGLGLRLIYFSYDVKMKEKGDIPEGYSVSREKKERFSLILESASTNQTSMYLCASSLYRDGELFFGEGSRLTVL.